This T cell receptor (beta chain) was observed in a study of shared clonotypes between healthy human individuals. Remarks on this clone: Its antigen remains unknown.

Germline V lookup: CDR1 SGHTA, CDR2 FQGNSA. This CDR3 is 14 amino acids long. After removal of 5 bases from V and 3 bases from J, the junction contained 7 bases not matched to a gene. CD8 cells classed as naive were CD45RO-negative and positively selected for CCR7, excluding terminally differentiated effector memory CD45RA+ cells. Per the original data handling: ImmunoSEQ gave junction-only sequences without quality scores, so filtering differed. The protocol was immunoSEQ multiplex PCR, while the TCRdb copy is restricted to in-frame clones and leaves out a portion. Clone size and V and J calls were adopted from that table, with D and trimming inferred from the DNA. This sample yields roughly 2.1 million clones, of which 90% to 95% are seen a single time; over 1.5% belongs to the top ten. Whole-study results and caveats: A limitation of the genetic and exposure-history diversity represented arose from few donors. The study found lower generation probabilities in non-shared clonotypes than in those shared by all four donors.

V gene TRBV7-2 combines with J gene TRBJ2-7; 7 nucleotides align to TRBD2. The specimen was naive CD8+ T cells from PBMCs. The origin of this receptor is a man in his late teens or twenties in good health. Some clones in this sample may be carry-over from other donors' samples. CDR3 sequence: CASSLSGTFYEQYF. The DNA of the CDR3 is TGTGCCAGCAGCCTGAGCGGGACCTTCTACGAGCAGTACTTC. Full variable domain (outside the CDR3, taken from reference TRBV7-2 and TRBJ2-7): GAGVSQSPSNKVTEKGKDVELRCDPISGHTALYWYRQSLGQGLEFLIYFQGNSAPDKSGLPSDRFSAERTGGSVSTLTIQRTQQEDSAVYLCASSLSGTFYEQYFGPGTRLTVT.